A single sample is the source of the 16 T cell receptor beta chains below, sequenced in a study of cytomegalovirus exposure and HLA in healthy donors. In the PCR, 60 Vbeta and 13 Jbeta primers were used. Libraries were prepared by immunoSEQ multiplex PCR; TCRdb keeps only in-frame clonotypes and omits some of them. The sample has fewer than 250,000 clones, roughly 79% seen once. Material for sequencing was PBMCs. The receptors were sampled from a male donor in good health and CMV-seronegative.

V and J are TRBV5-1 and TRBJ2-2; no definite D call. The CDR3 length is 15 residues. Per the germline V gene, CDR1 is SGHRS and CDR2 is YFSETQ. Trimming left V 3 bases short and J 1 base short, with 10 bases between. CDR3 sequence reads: CASSWSGRNTGELFF. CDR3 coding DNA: TGCGCCAGCAGCTGGTCTGGCCGGAACACCGGGGAGCTGTTTTTT.

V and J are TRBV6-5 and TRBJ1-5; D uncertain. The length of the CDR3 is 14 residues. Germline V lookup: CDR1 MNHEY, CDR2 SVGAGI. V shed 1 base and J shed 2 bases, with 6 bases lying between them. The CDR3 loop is CASSYYSGNQPQHF. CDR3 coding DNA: TGTGCCAGCAGTTACTATAGCGGCAATCAGCCCCAGCATTTT.

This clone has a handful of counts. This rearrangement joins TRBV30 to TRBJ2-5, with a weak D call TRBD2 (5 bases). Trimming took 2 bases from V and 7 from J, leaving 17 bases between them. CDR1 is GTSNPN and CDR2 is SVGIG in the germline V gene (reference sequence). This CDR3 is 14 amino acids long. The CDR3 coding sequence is TGTGCCTGGAGTCCCGCGAGGGTTGTTGGGACCCAGTACTTC. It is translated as CAWSPARVVGTQYF.

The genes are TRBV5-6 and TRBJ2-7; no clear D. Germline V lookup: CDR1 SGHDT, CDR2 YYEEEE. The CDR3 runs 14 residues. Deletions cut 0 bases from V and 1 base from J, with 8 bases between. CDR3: CASSLDSLSYEQYF. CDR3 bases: TGTGCCAGCAGCTTGGACAGTTTGTCCTACGAGCAGTACTTC.

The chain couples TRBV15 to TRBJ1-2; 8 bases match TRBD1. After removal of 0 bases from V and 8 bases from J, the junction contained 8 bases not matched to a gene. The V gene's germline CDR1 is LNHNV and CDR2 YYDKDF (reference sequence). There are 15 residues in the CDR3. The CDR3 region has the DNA TGTGCCACCAGCAGAGATGGACAGGGTCGGAGAGGCTACACCTTC. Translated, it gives CATSRDGQGRRGYTF. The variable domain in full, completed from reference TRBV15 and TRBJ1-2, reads DAMVIQNPRYQVTQFGKPVTLSCSQTLNHNVMYWYQQKSSQAPKLLFHYYDKDFNNEADTPDNFQSRRPNTSFCFLDIRSPGLGDTAMYLCATSRDGQGRRGYTFGSGTRLTVV.

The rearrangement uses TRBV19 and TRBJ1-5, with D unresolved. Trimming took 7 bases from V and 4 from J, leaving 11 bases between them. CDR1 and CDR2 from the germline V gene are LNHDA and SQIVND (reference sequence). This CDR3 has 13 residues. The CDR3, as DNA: TGTGCCAGTAACCCGGGGTTGAATCAGCCCCAGCATTTT. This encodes CASNPGLNQPQHF. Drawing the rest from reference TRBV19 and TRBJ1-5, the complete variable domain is DGGITQSPKYLFRKEGQNVTLSCEQNLNHDAMYWYRQDPGQGLRLIYYSQIVNDFQKGDIAEGYSVSREKKESFPLTVTSAQKNPTAFYLCASNPGLNQPQHFGDGTRLSIL.

The CDR3 region is CASSTGSGRTYYEQYF. CDR3 in DNA: TGTGCCAGCAGTACAGGGAGCGGGAGGACCTACTACGAGCAGTACTTC. The chain links TRBV28 to TRBJ2-7, with 9 bases that match TRBD2. CDR1 is MDHEN and CDR2 is SYDVKM in the germline V gene. The CDR3 consists of 16 residues. V was clipped by 5 bases and J by 3 bases; unmatched bases: 11.

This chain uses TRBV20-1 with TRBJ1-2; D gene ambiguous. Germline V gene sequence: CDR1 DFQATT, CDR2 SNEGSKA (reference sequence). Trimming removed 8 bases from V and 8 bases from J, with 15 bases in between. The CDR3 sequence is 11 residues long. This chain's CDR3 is CSPRLRHGYTF. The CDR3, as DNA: TGCAGTCCGCGGCTCCGTCACGGCTACACCTTC.

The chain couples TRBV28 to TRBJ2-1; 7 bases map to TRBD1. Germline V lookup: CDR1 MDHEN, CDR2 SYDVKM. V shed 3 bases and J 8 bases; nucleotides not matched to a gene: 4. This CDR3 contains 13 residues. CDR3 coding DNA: TGTGCCAGCAGTTTTGACAGGGAACATGAGCAGTTCTTC. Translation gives CASSFDREHEQFF. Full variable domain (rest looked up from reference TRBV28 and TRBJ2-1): DVKVTQSSRYLVKRTGEKVFLECVQDMDHENMFWYRQDPGLGLRLIYFSYDVKMKEKGDIPEGYSVSREKKERFSLILESASTNQTSMYLCASSFDREHEQFFGPGTRLTVL.

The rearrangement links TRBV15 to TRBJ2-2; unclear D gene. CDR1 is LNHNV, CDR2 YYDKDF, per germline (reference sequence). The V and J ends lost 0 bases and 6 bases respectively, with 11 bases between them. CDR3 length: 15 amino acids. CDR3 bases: TGTGCCACCAGCAGAGAAGCCCCCGGTGCCGGGGAGCTGTTTTTT. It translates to CATSREAPGAGELFF.

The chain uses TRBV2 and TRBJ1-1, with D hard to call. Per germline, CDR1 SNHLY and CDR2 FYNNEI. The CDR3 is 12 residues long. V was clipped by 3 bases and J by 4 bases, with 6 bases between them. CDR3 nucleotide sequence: TGTGCCAGCAGTGAGGTAGCCACTGAAGCTTTCTTT. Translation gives CASSEVATEAFF. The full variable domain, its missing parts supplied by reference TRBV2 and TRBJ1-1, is EPEVTQTPSHQVTQMGQEVILRCVPISNHLYFYWYRQILGQKVEFLVSFYNNEISEKSEIFDDQFSVERPDGSNFTLKIRSTKLEDSAMYFCASSEVATEAFFGQGTRLTVV.

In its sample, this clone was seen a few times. The CDR3 region is CASNGPGQGYEQYF. CDR3 DNA sequence: TGTGCCAGCAATGGCCCGGGACAGGGTTACGAGCAGTACTTC. The V and J genes are TRBV28 and TRBJ2-7; 9 bases match TRBD1. The junction had 8 bases not matched to a gene; V was cut back by 7 bases and J by 4 bases. The CDR3 sequence is 14 residues long. Germline CDR1 is MDHEN and CDR2 is SYDVKM.

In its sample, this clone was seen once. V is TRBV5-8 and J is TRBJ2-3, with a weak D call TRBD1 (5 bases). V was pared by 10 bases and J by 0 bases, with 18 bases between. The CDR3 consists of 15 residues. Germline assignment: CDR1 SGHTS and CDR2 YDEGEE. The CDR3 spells CAAAAKGSSTDTQYF. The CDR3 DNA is TGTGCCGCAGCAGCCAAGGGGTCGAGCACAGATACGCAGTATTTT.

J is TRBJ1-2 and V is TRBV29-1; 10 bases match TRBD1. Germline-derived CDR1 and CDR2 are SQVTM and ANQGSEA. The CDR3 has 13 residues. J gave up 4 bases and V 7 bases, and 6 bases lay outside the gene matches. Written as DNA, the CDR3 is TGCAGCGCGGGACAGGGGACGATCTATGGCTACACCTTC. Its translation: CSAGQGTIYGYTF.

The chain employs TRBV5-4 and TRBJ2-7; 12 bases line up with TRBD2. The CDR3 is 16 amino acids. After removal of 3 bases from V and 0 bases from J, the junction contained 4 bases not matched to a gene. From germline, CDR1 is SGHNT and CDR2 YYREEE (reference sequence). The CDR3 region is CASSWTSGDSSYEQYF. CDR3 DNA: TGTGCCAGCAGCTGGACTAGCGGGGACAGCTCCTACGAGCAGTACTTC.

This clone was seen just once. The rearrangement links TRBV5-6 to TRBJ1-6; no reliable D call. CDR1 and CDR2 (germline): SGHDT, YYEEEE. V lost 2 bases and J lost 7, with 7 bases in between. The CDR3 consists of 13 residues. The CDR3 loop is CASSLGGNSPLHF. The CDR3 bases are TGTGCCAGCAGCTTAGGAGGGAATTCACCCCTCCACTTT.